This paragraph reports one T cell receptor beta chain. Its antigen remains unidentified. The authors ran a second PCR of about 7 to 12 cycles using a sample-barcoded 5' primer and a J-beta primer mix. TCRdb passed the 5' RACE reads through MiXCR, listing each CDR3 protein once. The data show 700,000 or so distinct CDR3 sequences, with 40% to 50% seen just once and approximately 31% held by the top ten. This sample stems from a study of blood T cells in healthy people across ages. The study's findings and limits: Getting older went along with TCR beta diversity per million T cells dropping roughly linearly. PBMCs were not sorted, which prevented a conclusive comparison of naive versus antigen-experienced cells.

The CDR3 extends over 15 amino acids. CDR1 is SGHKS and CDR2 is YYEKEE in the germline V gene (reference sequence). The V end lost 0 bases, the J end lost 2 bases, and 11 bases lay between the germline ends. The sequence came from a man older than 75 in good health. Input material: blood. The chain employs TRBV5-5 and TRBJ1-2, with D possibly matching TRBD1 (5 bases). The CDR3 region is CASSLGSGRNYGYTF. For the CDR3, the DNA is TGTGCCAGCAGCTTGGGGTCGGGACGAAACTATGGCTACACCTTC. Full variable domain (remainder filled in from reference TRBV5-5 and TRBJ1-2): DAGVTQSPTHLIKTRGQQVTLRCSPISGHKSVSWYQQVLGQGPQFIFQYYEKEERGRGNFPDRFSARQFPNYSSELNVNALLLGDSALYLCASSLGSGRNYGYTFGSGTRLTVV.